This T cell receptor beta chain was profiled in a study of cytomegalovirus exposure and HLA in healthy donors. Whole-study results and caveats: The sole available immune exposure information was CMV serostatus. A missense variant in DCLRE1C was later tied to TCR beta V- and J-gene trimming. Cytomegalovirus-associated TCR beta chains were listed, numbering 164. Judged likely to be a sequencing artifact was a cluster of highly shared sequence variants.

The CDR3 contains 13 residues. PCR used 60 Vbeta primers and 13 Jbeta primers. Repertoires were generated with immunoSEQ multiplex PCR, while TCRdb's copy carries only in-frame clones and drops some. The data show about 130,000 clones, with 76% seen just once and about 2.9% held by the top ten. This clone has more than one count but fewer than ten. Its specificity is unknown. The sequence came from a man aged 35-49 years in good health and CMV-seronegative. The chain joins TRBV21-1 to TRBJ2-7; the D call of TRBD1 is as the table states it, not checked on the DNA. TRBV21-1 is marked as a pseudogene. Sequenced material: PBMCs. CDR3 in amino acids: CASSGADSYEQYF. Here the CDR3 DNA reads TGTGCCAGCAGCGGGGCCGACTCCTACGAGCAGTACTTC.